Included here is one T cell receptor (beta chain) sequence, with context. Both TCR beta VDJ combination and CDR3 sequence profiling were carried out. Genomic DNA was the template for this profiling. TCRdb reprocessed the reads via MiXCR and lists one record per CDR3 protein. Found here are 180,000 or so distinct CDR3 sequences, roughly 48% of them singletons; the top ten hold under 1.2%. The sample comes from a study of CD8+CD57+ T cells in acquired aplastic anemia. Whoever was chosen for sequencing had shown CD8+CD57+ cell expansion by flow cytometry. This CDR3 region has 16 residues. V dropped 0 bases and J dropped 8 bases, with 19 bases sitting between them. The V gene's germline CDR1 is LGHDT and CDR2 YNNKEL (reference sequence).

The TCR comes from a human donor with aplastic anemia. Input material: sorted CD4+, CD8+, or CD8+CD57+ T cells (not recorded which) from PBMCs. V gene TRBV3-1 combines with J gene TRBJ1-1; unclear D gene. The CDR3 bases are TGTGCCAGCAGCCAAGATTCAGGAGCAGGAGTAAAAGAAGCTTTCTTT. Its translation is CASSQDSGAGVKEAFF.